This T cell receptor beta chain stems from a study of OX40 agonist ivuxolimab in advanced cancers. Study background: Every 2 weeks, ivuxolimab was infused into the patients intravenously at between 0.01 and 10 mg/kg.

Study-wide results and limits: Also present in some nonresponders was a low level of normalized T-cell clonal expansion. Relative to CD4+, CD8+ T cells held more expanded clones on average.

As regards this clone: The antigen remains undetermined.

The assay was immunoSEQ multiplex PCR, and TCRdb's table has in-frame clones only and misses some. The table lists about 46,000 clones, roughly 85% of them singletons. CDR1 is SGHAT and CDR2 is FQNNGV in the germline V gene. V shed 0 bases and J shed 6 bases, with 7 bases lying between them. The CDR3 extends over 13 amino acids. This sequence was found in an adult with an advanced solid tumor such as melanoma, head and neck, liver or kidney cancer. The chain has TRBV11-2 and TRBJ2-3; D remains unclear. The sequencing used CD4+ or CD8+ T cells sorted from blood, collected in a trial of the OX40 agonist ivuxolimab. This chain's CDR3 is CASSLEGRDTQYF. In nucleotides, the CDR3 is TGTGCCAGCAGCTTAGAAGGTCGGGATACGCAGTATTTT.